Following are 5 T cell receptor beta chains from one sample sequenced in a study of blood T cell repertoires in COVID-19. The assay was immunoSEQ multiplex PCR, and TCRdb's table has in-frame clones only and misses some. The data show roughly 84,000 clones, with around four fifths seen just once and about 20% held by the top ten. Sequencing was carried out using peripheral blood. The receptors were gathered from a man at least 80 years old with active or convalescent COVID-19.

V is TRBV7-9 and J is TRBJ2-5, with 8 nucleotides matching TRBD1. Trimming cost V 5 bases and J 4 bases; bases outside gene matches: 0. The CDR3 runs to 12 residues. The germline CDR1 and CDR2 sequences are SEHNR and FQNEAQ (reference sequence). CDR3 in DNA: TGTGCCAGCAGCGGACAGGGAGAGACCCAGTACTTC. Amino acid sequence: CASSGQGETQYF.

For this clone: At one boundary the junction diverges from the germline segment, which might be a read error. The gene calls are TRBV11-3 and TRBJ2-3, with 9 bases identical to TRBD2. CDR3 length equals 13 residues. CDR1 SGHNT and CDR2 YENEEA come from the germline V gene. The CDR3 spells CASSRTGTSLLHF. In DNA form, the CDR3 reads TGTGCCAGCAGCCGAACCGGGACTAGCTTATTGCATTTT.

This clone was counted once. The rearrangement joins TRBV2 to TRBJ2-3, with D tentatively TRBD1 (6 bases). Germline loops: CDR1 SNHLY, CDR2 FYNNEI. The CDR3 extends over 15 amino acids. Trimming removed 6 bases from V and 0 bases from J, with 13 bases in between. The CDR3 protein is CASRFSGASTDTQYF. CDR3 in DNA: TGTGCCAGCAGGTTTTCAGGGGCTAGCACAGATACGCAGTATTTT.

This clone was seen only a few times. This chain connects TRBV12-3 or TRBV12-4 to TRBJ1-5; D is unresolved. V was cut by 7 bases and J by 6 bases, with 10 bases left in between. The CDR3 length is 12 residues. CDR3 region: CASTLNGQPQHF. Here the CDR3 DNA reads TGTGCCAGCACCTTAAACGGTCAGCCCCAGCATTTT.

The V and J genes are TRBV11-2 and TRBJ2-3; 12 nucleotides match TRBD2. The V segment lost 7 bases and the J segment 2 bases; nucleotides outside the gene matches: 7. The CDR3 has 16 amino acids. The V gene's germline CDR1 is SGHAT and CDR2 FQNNGV. CDR3 in DNA: TGTGCCAGCAACAAACTAGCGGGGGGAATCACAGATACGCAGTATTTT. This sequence encodes CASNKLAGGITDTQYF.